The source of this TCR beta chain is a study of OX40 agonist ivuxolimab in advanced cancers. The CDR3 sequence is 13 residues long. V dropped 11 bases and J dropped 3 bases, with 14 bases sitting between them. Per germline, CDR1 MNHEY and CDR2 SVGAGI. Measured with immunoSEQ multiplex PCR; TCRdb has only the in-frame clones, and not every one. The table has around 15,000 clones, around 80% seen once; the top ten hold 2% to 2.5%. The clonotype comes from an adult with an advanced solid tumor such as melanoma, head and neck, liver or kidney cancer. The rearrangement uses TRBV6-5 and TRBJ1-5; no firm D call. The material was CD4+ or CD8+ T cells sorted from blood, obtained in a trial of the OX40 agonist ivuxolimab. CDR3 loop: CASGKSHNQPQHF. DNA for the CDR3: TGTGCCTCTGGGAAGTCCCACAATCAGCCCCAGCATTTT.